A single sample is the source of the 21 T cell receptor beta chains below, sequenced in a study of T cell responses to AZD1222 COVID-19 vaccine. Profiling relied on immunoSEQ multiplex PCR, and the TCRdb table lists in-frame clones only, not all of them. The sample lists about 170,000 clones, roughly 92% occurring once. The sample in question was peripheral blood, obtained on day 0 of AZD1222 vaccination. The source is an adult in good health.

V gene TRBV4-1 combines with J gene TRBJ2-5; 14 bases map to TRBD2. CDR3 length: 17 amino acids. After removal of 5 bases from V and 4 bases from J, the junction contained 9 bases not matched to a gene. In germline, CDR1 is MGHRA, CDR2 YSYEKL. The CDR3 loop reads CASSKGLAGDLRETQYF. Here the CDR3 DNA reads TGCGCCAGCAGCAAGGGACTAGCGGGAGACTTAAGAGAGACCCAGTACTTC.

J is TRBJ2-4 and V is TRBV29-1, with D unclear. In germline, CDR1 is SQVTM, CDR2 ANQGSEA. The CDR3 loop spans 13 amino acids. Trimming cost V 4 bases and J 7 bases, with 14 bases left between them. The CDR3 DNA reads TGCAGCGTTGTAGTACAGACAACGAACATTCAGTACTTC. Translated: CSVVVQTTNIQYF.

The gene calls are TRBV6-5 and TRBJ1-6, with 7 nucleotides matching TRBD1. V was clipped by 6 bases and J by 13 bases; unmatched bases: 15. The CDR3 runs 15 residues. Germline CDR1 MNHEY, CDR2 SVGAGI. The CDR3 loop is CASRSTGTELKPLHF. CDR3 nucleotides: TGTGCCAGCAGATCCACCGGGACAGAGCTCAAGCCCCTCCACTTT.

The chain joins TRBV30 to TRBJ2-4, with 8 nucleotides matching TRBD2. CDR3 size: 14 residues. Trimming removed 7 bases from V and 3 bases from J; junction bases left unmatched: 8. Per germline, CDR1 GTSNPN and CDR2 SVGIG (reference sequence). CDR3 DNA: TGTGCCTCCTCAAGCGGGAGCGGCAAAAACATTCAGTACTTC. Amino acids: CASSSGSGKNIQYF.

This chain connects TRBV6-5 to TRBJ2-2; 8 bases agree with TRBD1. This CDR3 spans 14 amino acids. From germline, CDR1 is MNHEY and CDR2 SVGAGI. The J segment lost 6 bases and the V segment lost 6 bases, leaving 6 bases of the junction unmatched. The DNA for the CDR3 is TGTGCCAGCAGGGGACAGGTCAGTCCCGGGGAGCTGTTTTTT. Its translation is CASRGQVSPGELFF.

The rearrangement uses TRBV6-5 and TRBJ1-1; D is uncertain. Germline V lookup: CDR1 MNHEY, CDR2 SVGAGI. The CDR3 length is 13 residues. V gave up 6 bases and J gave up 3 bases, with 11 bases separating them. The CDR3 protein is CASRPTRDTEAFF. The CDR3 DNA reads TGTGCCAGCAGGCCGACGCGGGACACTGAAGCTTTCTTT.

Here the CDR3 reads CASSPDSLAYGYTF. The CDR3 nucleotides read TGCGCCAGCAGCCCGGACAGCCTAGCCTATGGCTACACCTTC. The chain uses TRBV5-1 and TRBJ1-2; TRBD1 is a possible D gene (6 bases). The CDR3 sequence is 14 residues long. V was cut by 4 bases and J by 4 bases, with 14 bases left in between. Germline V gives CDR1 SGHRS, CDR2 YFSETQ.

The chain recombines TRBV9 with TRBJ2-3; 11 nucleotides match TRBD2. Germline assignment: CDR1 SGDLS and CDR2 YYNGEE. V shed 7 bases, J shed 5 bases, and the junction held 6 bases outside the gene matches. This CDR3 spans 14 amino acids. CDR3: CASGLAGGLDTQYF. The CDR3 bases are TGTGCCAGCGGCCTAGCGGGGGGTTTAGATACGCAGTATTTT.

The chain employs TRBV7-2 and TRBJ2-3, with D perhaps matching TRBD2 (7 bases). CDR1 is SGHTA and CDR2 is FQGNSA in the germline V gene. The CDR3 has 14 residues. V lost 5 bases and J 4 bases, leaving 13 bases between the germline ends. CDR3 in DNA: TGTGCCAGCAGCCCCGGGGGGCCCCCAGATACGCAGTATTTT. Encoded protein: CASSPGGPPDTQYF.

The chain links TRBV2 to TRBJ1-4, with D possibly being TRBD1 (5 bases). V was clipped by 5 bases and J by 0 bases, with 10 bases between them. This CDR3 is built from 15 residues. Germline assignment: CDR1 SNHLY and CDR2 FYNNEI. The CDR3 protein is CASSWGTATNEKLFF. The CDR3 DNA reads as TGTGCCAGCAGTTGGGGGACGGCAACTAATGAAAAACTGTTTTTT.

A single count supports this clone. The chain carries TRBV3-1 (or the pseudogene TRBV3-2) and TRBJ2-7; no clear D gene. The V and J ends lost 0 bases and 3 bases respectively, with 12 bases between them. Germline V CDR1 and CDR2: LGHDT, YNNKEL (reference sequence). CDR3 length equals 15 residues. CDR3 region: CASSQELGVGYEQYF. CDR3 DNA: TGTGCCAGCAGCCAAGAGCTTGGGGTTGGCTACGAGCAGTACTTC.

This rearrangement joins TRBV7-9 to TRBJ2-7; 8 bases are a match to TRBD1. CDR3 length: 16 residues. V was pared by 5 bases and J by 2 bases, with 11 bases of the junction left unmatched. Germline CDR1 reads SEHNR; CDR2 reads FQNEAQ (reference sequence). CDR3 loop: CASSPRTGLKAYEQYF. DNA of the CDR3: TGTGCCAGCAGCCCACGGACAGGGCTAAAGGCCTACGAGCAGTACTTC.

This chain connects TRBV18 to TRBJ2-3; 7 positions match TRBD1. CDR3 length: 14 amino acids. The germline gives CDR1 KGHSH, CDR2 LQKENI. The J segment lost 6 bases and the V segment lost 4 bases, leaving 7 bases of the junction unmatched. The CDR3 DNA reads TGTGCCAGCTCACGAGGGACAGCGGCCGATACGCAGTATTTT. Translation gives CASSRGTAADTQYF. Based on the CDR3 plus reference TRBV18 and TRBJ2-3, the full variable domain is NAGVMQNPRHLVRRRGQEARLRCSPMKGHSHVYWYRQLPEEGLKFMVYLQKENIIDESGMPKERFSAEFPKEGPSILRIQQVVRGDSAAYFCASSRGTAADTQYFGPGTRLTVL.

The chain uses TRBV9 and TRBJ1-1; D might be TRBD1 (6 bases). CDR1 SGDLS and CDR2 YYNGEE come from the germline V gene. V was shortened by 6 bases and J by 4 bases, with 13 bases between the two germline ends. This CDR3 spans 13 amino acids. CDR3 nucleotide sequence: TGTGCCAGCAAGGGGGGGCCGGGCACTGAAGCTTTCTTT. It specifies CASKGGPGTEAFF.

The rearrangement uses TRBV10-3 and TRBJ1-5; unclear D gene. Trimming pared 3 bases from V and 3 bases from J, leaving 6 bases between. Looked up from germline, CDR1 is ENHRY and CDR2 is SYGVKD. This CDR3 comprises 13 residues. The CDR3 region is CAISDRNNQPQHF. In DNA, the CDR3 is TGTGCCATCAGTGACAGGAACAATCAGCCCCAGCATTTT.

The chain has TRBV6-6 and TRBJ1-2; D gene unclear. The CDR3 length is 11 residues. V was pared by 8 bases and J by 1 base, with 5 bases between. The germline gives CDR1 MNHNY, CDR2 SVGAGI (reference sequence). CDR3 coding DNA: TGTGCCAGCGGTGTTAACTATGGCTACACCTTC. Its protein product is CASGVNYGYTF.

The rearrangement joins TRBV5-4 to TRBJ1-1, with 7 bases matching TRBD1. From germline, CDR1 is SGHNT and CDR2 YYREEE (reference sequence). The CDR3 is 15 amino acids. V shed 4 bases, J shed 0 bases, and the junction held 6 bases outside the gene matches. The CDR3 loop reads CASSPNDRVNTEAFF. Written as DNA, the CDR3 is TGTGCCAGCAGCCCCAACGACAGGGTGAACACTGAAGCTTTCTTT.

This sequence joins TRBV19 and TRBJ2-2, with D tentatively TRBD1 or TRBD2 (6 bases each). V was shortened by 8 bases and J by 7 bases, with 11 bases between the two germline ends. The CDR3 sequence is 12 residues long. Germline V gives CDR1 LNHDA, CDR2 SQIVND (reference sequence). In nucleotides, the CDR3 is TGTGCCAGTCGAGGGGGAGGCGGGGAGCTGTTTTTT. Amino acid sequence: CASRGGGGELFF.

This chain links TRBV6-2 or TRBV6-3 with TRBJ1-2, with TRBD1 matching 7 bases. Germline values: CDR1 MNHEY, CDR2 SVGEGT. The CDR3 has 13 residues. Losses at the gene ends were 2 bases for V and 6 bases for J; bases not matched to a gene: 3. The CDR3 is CASSYRQGNGYTF. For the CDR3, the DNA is TGTGCCAGCAGTTACCGACAGGGAAATGGCTACACCTTC.

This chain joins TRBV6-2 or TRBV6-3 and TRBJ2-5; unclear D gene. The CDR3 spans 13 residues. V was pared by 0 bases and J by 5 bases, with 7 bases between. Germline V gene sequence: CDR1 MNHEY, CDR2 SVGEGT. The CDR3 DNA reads TGTGCCAGCAGTTACTCTAGTAGCGAGACCCAGTACTTC. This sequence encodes CASSYSSSETQYF.

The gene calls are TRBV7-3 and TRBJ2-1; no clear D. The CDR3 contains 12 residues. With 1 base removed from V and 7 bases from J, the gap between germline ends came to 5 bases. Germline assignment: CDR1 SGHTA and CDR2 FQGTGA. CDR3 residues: CASSLMANEQFF. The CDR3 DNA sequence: TGTGCCAGCAGCTTAATGGCAAATGAGCAGTTCTTC.